These 26 T cell receptor beta chains share one sample of origin, sequenced in a study of HIV-infected patients and healthy controls. TCRdb itself ran the 5' RACE reads through MiXCR, one entry per CDR3 protein. The sample consists of roughly 70,000 distinct CDR3 sequences, about 15% of them appearing once. The sample comprised CD4+ T cells from blood. The source of these receptors is a human donor in good health.

The J gene is TRBJ2-1, the V gene TRBV5-1; TRBD2 agrees at 9 bases. The V gene end was trimmed by 4 bases and the J gene end by 9 bases; junction bases not matched to a gene: 8. Per germline, CDR1 SGHRS and CDR2 YFSETQ. CDR3 length: 14 amino acids. The CDR3 loop reads CASSSPGLAGEQFF. DNA for the CDR3: TGCGCCAGCAGCAGTCCGGGACTAGCTGGTGAGCAGTTCTTC.

This clonotype appeared a single time. The chain recombines TRBV19 with TRBJ2-3; TRBD2 matches 9 bases. The CDR3 is made up of 18 amino acids. Per germline, CDR1 LNHDA and CDR2 SQIVND (reference sequence). V lost 3 bases, J lost 2 bases, and 12 bases stayed unmatched. This CDR3 reads CASSITPKTSGHTDTQYF. In nucleotides, the CDR3 is TGTGCCAGTAGTATTACGCCGAAGACTAGCGGCCACACAGATACGCAGTATTTT.

V gene TRBV7-8 combines with J gene TRBJ2-2, with D possibly matching TRBD2 (6 bases). The CDR3 extends over 17 amino acids. Germline V lookup: CDR1 SGHVS, CDR2 FQNEAQ. The V and J ends lost 2 bases and 5 bases respectively, with 18 bases between them. CDR3 DNA: TGTGCCAGCAGCTTATTTTGGGGGTCGGAGGGGACCGGGGAGCTGTTTTTT. This encodes CASSLFWGSEGTGELFF.

This chain links TRBV6-5 with TRBJ1-2; a weak D match, TRBD1 (5 bases). The length of the CDR3 is 15 residues. CDR1 and CDR2 from the germline V gene are MNHEY and SVGAGI. V lost 2 bases to trimming and J lost 8 bases, with 18 bases between them. CDR3 loop: CASSYVLSGEEGYTF. CDR3 DNA sequence: TGTGCCAGCAGTTACGTCCTTTCGGGGGAGGAGGGCTACACCTTC.

The genes are TRBV28 and TRBJ2-1; D is perhaps TRBD1 or TRBD2 (5 bases each). CDR3 length: 12 residues. Germline values: CDR1 MDHEN, CDR2 SYDVKM. V was shortened by 6 bases and J by 12 bases, with 15 bases between the two germline ends. The CDR3 bases are TGTGCCAGCAGGGGACGCGAACGGGGGCAGTTCTTC. Protein product: CASRGRERGQFF.

This clonotype was counted many times. The V gene is TRBV5-4, the J gene TRBJ2-2, with TRBD1 matching 10 bases. This CDR3 comprises 16 residues. V lost 4 bases to trimming and J lost 6 bases; unmatched junction nucleotides: 9. CDR1 and CDR2 from the germline V gene are SGHNT and YYREEE (reference sequence). Here the CDR3 reads CASSNTGQGGAGELFF. The CDR3 DNA reads as TGTGCCAGCAGCAACACCGGACAGGGGGGAGCCGGGGAGCTGTTTTTT.

This clonotype was counted between two and nine times. The chain uses TRBV12-3 or TRBV12-4 and TRBJ2-1; D perhaps matches TRBD1 (6 bases). The CDR3 is made up of 14 amino acids. V was cut by 7 bases and J by 12 bases, with 22 bases left in between. CDR3 in DNA: TGTGCCAGCACCGGGACAACTCTAGGTGGTAGGCAGTTCTTC. It translates to CASTGTTLGGRQFF.

This chain joins TRBV2 and TRBJ1-5; D possibly corresponds to TRBD1 (6 bases). This CDR3 spans 18 amino acids. The V and J ends lost 6 bases and 0 bases respectively, with 21 bases between them. Germline lookup yields CDR1 SNHLY and CDR2 FYNNEI. CDR3 nucleotides: TGTGCCAGCAGCGCCACAGGGAAAACCTCCTATAGCAATCAGCCCCAGCATTTT. Protein product: CASSATGKTSYSNQPQHF.

This clonotype turned up a few times. The V call is TRBV20-1, the J call TRBJ1-2, with D possibly being TRBD1 (6 bases). The germline V gene has CDR1 DFQATT and CDR2 SNEGSKA (reference sequence). Trimming removed 5 bases at V and 9 bases at J, with 10 bases between. The CDR3 contains 10 residues. The DNA of the CDR3 is TGCAGTGCTTGGGACAATAGCTACACCTTC. This encodes CSAWDNSYTF.

The chain combines TRBV5-1 with TRBJ2-2, with TRBD1 matching 8 bases. Germline V CDR1 and CDR2: SGHRS, YFSETQ. This CDR3 has 16 residues. With V trimmed by 0 bases and J by 10 bases, 11 bases remained unmatched. The CDR3 here is CASSLVVGQGAKELFF. CDR3 DNA sequence: TGCGCCAGCAGCTTGGTGGTCGGACAGGGCGCGAAGGAGCTGTTTTTT.

This clonotype was seen at least ten times. The chain is built from TRBV12-5 and TRBJ1-1; no clear D gene. CDR1 and CDR2 (germline): LGHNT, FRNRAP. Trimming took off 1 base at V and 2 bases at J, with 11 bases between the two ends. The CDR3 is made up of 15 amino acids. The CDR3 here is CASGLAPQRNTEAFF. CDR3 coding DNA: TGTGCTAGTGGTTTGGCCCCGCAGAGAAACACTGAAGCTTTCTTT.

The chain employs TRBV6-1 and TRBJ2-5, with 7 bases fitting TRBD1. The CDR3 runs 13 residues. CDR1 MNHNS and CDR2 SASEGT come from the germline V gene. Trimming removed 6 bases from V and 5 bases from J; junction bases left unmatched: 6. CDR3 in DNA: TGTGCCAGCAGACGGACAGGCCCTGAGACCCAGTACTTC. This codes for CASRRTGPETQYF.

The chain uses TRBV2 and TRBJ1-1; TRBD1 might be the D (5 bases). Trimming pared 3 bases from V and 6 bases from J, leaving 11 bases between. CDR1 and CDR2 (germline): SNHLY, FYNNEI. The CDR3 is 13 amino acids. CDR3 amino acids: CASSDGPGSEAFF. CDR3 sequence (DNA): TGTGCCAGCAGTGACGGTCCAGGGTCTGAAGCTTTCTTT.

The chain has TRBV7-2 and TRBJ2-1; TRBD2 matches at 10 bases. The length of the CDR3 is 16 residues. In germline, CDR1 is SGHTA, CDR2 FQGNSA. V gave up 3 bases and J gave up 7 bases; unmatched junction bases: 9. CDR3 protein: CASSLTGTSDFNEQFF. The CDR3 DNA sequence: TGTGCCAGCAGCTTGACCGGGACTAGCGATTTTAATGAGCAGTTCTTC.

This chain connects TRBV12-3 or TRBV12-4 to TRBJ1-4; D gene ambiguous. The V gene lost 2 bases and the J gene lost 3 bases, with 7 bases spanning the gap. The CDR3 sequence is 14 residues long. The CDR3 region has the DNA TGTGCCAGCAGTTTACACGGGTCTAATGAAAAACTGTTTTTT. Translated, it gives CASSLHGSNEKLFF.

This sequence joins TRBV6-5 and TRBJ1-1; the match to TRBD1 covers 9 bases. CDR1 and CDR2 from the germline V gene are MNHEY and SVGAGI. The CDR3 extends over 15 amino acids. Trimming removed 6 bases from V and 6 bases from J; junction bases left unmatched: 11. Here the CDR3 reads CASRPTQGAVSEAFF. The CDR3 coding sequence is TGTGCCAGCAGGCCTACACAGGGGGCTGTCTCTGAAGCTTTCTTT.

This clonotype was seen only a few times. The genes are TRBV7-9 and TRBJ1-1, with D uncertain. The CDR3 extends over 13 amino acids. Per germline, CDR1 SEHNR and CDR2 FQNEAQ (reference sequence). Trimming shortened V by 3 bases and J by 5 bases, and 10 bases separated the two germline ends. The CDR3 spells CASSLGTGTEAFF. The CDR3 nucleotides are TGTGCCAGCAGCTTGGGTACCGGGACTGAAGCTTTCTTT. Using reference TRBV7-9 and TRBJ1-1 for the parts outside the CDR3, the full variable domain is DTGVSQNPRHKITKRGQNVTFRCDPISEHNRLYWYRQTLGQGPEFLTYFQNEAQLEKSRLLSDRFSAERPKGSFSTLEIQRTEQGDSAMYLCASSLGTGTEAFFGQGTRLTVV.

The chain uses TRBV29-1 and TRBJ2-1; D is undetermined. Trimming took 2 bases from V and 6 from J, leaving 14 bases between them. Looked up from germline, CDR1 is SQVTM and CDR2 is ANQGSEA. This CDR3 spans 14 amino acids. The CDR3 here is CSVERQSSINEQFF. The CDR3, as DNA: TGCAGCGTTGAACGGCAGTCCTCCATCAATGAGCAGTTCTTC.

The chain joins TRBV28 to TRBJ2-3; TRBD2 matches at 7 bases. V was pared by 8 bases and J by 4 bases, with 3 bases of the junction left unmatched. Germline V gene sequence: CDR1 MDHEN, CDR2 SYDVKM. This CDR3 region has 12 residues. CDR3: CASGRAADTQYF. The CDR3 DNA follows: TGTGCCAGCGGGAGGGCCGCAGATACGCAGTATTTT.

This chain joins TRBV28 and TRBJ2-2, with TRBD1 as a possible D gene (6 bases). Trimming pared 8 bases from V and 6 bases from J, leaving 13 bases between. The CDR3 totals 13 residues. Germline CDR1 MDHEN, CDR2 SYDVKM. For the CDR3, the DNA is TGTGCCAGCCTCACAGGGTGGGCCGGGGAGCTGTTTTTT. Protein sequence: CASLTGWAGELFF.

This chain connects TRBV6-6 to TRBJ2-1; TRBD2 agrees at 13 bases. The trim removed 6 bases at V and 9 bases at J, leaving 8 bases unmatched. The CDR3 has 15 residues. Looked up from germline, CDR1 is MNHNY and CDR2 is SVGAGI (reference sequence). CDR3 DNA sequence: TGTGCCAGCAGCCAACTAGCGGGGGGGCCTGGTGAGCAGTTCTTC. It codes for CASSQLAGGPGEQFF.

This clonotype has ten or more counts. This rearrangement joins TRBV18 to TRBJ2-5; perhaps TRBD2 as D (5 bases). The germline V and J ends were trimmed by 6 bases and 0 bases, with 23 bases remaining between them. Germline V gives CDR1 KGHSH, CDR2 LQKENI. The CDR3 contains 18 residues. The CDR3 spells CASSPIREKGEHQETQYF. In DNA, the CDR3 is TGTGCCAGCTCCCCAATTCGGGAAAAAGGAGAGCACCAAGAGACCCAGTACTTC.

The table lists this clonotype with a few counts. V usage is TRBV7-2 and J usage is TRBJ1-5; possible D gene TRBD1, 5 bases. The CDR3 consists of 14 residues. The germline CDR1 and CDR2 sequences are SGHTA and FQGNSA. V was trimmed by 2 bases and J by 12 bases, leaving 17 bases between them. CDR3 DNA sequence: TGTGCCAGCAGCTTAAGTTCAAGGCAGGGCATCCAGCATTTT. It encodes CASSLSSRQGIQHF.

This clonotype was found many times. The rearrangement links TRBV28 to TRBJ1-2, with D possibly matching TRBD1 (5 bases). Trimming pared 6 bases from V and 4 bases from J, leaving 9 bases between. Germline CDR1 and CDR2: MDHEN and SYDVKM. CDR3 size: 12 residues. The CDR3 protein is CASRRGLYGYTF. The CDR3 DNA reads TGTGCCAGCAGGAGGGGCCTCTATGGCTACACCTTC.

This clonotype has a handful of counts. The V call is TRBV20-1, the J call TRBJ2-1, with D possibly being TRBD2 (7 bases). The CDR3 has 14 residues. Trimming removed 1 base at V and 7 bases at J, with 14 bases between. Germline values: CDR1 DFQATT, CDR2 SNEGSKA (reference sequence). CDR3: CSARVGAGVNEQFF. The CDR3 DNA sequence: TGCAGTGCTAGAGTGGGGGCGGGGGTAAATGAGCAGTTCTTC.

The chain joins TRBV2 to TRBJ1-2, with a weak D call TRBD1 (5 bases). The V end lost 8 bases, the J end lost 3 bases, and 7 bases lay between the germline ends. Germline V CDR1 and CDR2: SNHLY, FYNNEI. The CDR3 is 11 residues long. The CDR3 DNA sequence: TGTGCCAGCGGGGGGGACTATGGCTACACCTTC. Encoded protein: CASGGDYGYTF.